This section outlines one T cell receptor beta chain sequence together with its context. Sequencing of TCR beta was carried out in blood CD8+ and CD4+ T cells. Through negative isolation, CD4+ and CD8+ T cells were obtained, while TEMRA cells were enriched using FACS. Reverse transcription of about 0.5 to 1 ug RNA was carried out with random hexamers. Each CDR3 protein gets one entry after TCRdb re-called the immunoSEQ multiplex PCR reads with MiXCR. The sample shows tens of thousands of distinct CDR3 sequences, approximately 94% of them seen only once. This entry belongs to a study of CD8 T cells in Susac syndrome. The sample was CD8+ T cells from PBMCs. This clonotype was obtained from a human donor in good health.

For the CDR3, the DNA is TGTGCCAGCAGCTTAACGACTAGCGCCTACGAGCAGTACTTC. This codes for CASSLTTSAYEQYF. The V call is TRBV7-2, the J call TRBJ2-7, with 8 bases aligning to TRBD2. The ends lost 2 bases at V and 2 bases at J; junction bases unmatched: 2. This CDR3 comprises 14 residues. Per the germline V gene, CDR1 is SGHTA and CDR2 is FQGNSA.